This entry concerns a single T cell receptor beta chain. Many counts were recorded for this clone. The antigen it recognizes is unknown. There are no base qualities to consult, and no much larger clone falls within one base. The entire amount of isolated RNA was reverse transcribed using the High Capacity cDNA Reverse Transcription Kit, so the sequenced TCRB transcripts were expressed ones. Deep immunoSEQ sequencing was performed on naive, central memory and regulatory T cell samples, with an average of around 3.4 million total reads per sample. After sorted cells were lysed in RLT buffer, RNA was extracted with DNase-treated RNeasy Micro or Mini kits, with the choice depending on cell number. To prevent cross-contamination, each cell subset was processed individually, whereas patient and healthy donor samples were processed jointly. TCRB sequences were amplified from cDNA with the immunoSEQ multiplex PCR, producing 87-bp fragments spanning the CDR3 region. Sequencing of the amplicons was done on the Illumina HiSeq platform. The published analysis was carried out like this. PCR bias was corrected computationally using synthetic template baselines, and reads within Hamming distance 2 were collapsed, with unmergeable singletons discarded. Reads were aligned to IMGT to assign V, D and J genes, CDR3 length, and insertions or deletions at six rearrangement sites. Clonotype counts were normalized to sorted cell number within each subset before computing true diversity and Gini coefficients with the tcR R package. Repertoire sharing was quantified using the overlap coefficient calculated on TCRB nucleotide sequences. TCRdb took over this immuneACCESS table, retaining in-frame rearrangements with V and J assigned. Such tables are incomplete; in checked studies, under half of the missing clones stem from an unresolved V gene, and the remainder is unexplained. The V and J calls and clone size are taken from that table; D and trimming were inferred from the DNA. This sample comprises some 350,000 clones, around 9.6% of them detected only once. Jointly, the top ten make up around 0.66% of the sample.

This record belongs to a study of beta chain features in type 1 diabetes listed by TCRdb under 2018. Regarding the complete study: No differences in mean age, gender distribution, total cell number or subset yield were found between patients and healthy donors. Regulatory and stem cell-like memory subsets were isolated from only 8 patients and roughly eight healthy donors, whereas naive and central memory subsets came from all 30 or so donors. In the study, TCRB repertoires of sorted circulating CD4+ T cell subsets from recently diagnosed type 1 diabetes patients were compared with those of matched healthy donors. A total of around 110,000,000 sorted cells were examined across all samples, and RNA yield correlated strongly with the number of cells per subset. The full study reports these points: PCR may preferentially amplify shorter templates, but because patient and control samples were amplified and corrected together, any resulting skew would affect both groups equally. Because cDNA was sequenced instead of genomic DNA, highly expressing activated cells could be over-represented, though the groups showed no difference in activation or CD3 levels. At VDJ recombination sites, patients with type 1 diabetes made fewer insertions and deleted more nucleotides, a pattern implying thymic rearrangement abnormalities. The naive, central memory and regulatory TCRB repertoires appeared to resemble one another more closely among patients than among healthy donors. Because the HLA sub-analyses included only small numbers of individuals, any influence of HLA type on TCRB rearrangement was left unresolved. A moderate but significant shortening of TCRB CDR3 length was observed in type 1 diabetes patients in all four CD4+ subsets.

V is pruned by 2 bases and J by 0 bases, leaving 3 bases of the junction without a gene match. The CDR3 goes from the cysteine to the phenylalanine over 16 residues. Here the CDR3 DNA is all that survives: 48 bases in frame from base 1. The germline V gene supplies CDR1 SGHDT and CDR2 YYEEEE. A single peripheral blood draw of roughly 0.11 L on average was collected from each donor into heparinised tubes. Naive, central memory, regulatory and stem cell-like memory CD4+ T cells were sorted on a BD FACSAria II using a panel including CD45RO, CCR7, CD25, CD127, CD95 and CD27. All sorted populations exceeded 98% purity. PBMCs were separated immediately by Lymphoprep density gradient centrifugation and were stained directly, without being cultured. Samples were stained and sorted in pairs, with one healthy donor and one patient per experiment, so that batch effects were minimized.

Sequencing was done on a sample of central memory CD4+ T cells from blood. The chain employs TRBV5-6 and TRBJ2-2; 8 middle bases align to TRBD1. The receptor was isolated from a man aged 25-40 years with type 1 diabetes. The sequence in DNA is TGTGCCAGCAGCTTCAGGACAGGGACGAACACCGGGGAGCTGTTTTTT. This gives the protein CASSFRTGTNTGELFF.